The clone carrying this T cell receptor beta chain has just a few counts. The data were taken from a study of OX40 agonist ivuxolimab in advanced cancers. Here immunoSEQ multiplex PCR was the method, and the copy in TCRdb shows in-frame clones only, minus some. The sample lists tens of thousands of clones; nearly 80% were seen once. Trimming took 3 bases from V and 1 from J, leaving 21 bases between them. Germline values: CDR1 SEHNR, CDR2 FQNEAQ (reference sequence). The CDR3 is 18 amino acids. The rearrangement joins TRBV7-9 to TRBJ1-2; D is uncertain. The sequencing used CD4+ or CD8+ T cells sorted from blood, collected in a trial of the OX40 agonist ivuxolimab. The sequence derives from an adult with an advanced solid tumor such as melanoma, head and neck, liver or kidney cancer. CDR3 residues: CASSLEALPTLLNYGYTF. The CDR3 region has the DNA TGTGCCAGCAGCTTGGAAGCGTTGCCCACACTTCTTAACTATGGCTACACCTTC.